A selection of T cell receptor beta chains follows, all from one sample in a study of Tregs in tolerant kidney transplant recipients. Repertoires were generated with immunoSEQ multiplex PCR, while TCRdb's copy carries only in-frame clones and drops some. The data contain nearly 15,000 clones, around four fifths of them singletons. This material consisted of Tregs from blood, taken before the transplant. Source of these receptors: a human donor who received a combined kidney and bone marrow transplant. Both conserved end residues are part of each CDR3. The D gene is left open where the match is weak. Part of the rows lack a size; the others show once, few, many or a class for expanded clones.

j_call: TRBJ2-1
clone_size: NA
d_call: TRBD2
v_call: TRBV7-9
cdr3_nt: TGTGCCAGCAGCCCGGCCGCGACTAGCGGGACGAGGAACAATGAGCAGTTCTTC
cdr3_aa: CASSPAATSGTRNNEQFF

j_call: TRBJ1-2
clone_size: NA
d_call: NA
v_call: TRBV4-1
cdr3_nt: TGCGCCAGCAGCCAAGATTTCGGCCAGACTTTCTATGGCTACACCTTC
cdr3_aa: CASSQDFGQTFYGYTF

j_call: TRBJ2-1
clone_size: NA
d_call: NA
v_call: TRBV14
cdr3_nt: TGTGCCAGCAGCCAAGGGGGATGGCGGGCCTCCTACAATGAGCAGTTCTTC
cdr3_aa: CASSQGGWRASYNEQFF

j_call: TRBJ2-3
clone_size: NA
d_call: NA
v_call: TRBV23-1
cdr3_nt: TGCGCCAGCAGTCAACCCCCGGGACGGCGGCGGGAACTCACAGATACGCAGTATTTT
cdr3_aa: CASSQPPGRRRELTDTQYF

j_call: TRBJ2-3
clone_size: few
d_call: TRBD2
v_call: TRBV4-2
cdr3_nt: TGTGCCAGCAGCCAAGAGGGTAGCGGGGGCACAGATACGCAGTATTTT
cdr3_aa: CASSQEGSGGTDTQYF

j_call: TRBJ2-5
clone_size: NA
d_call: TRBD1
v_call: TRBV5-5
cdr3_nt: TGTGCCAGCAGCCCGCCACGGGACAGGGGGCATTTGCGGTGGACCCAGTACTTC
cdr3_aa: CASSPPRDRGHLRWTQYF

j_call: TRBJ1-1
clone_size: NA
d_call: NA
v_call: TRBV7-6
cdr3_nt: TGTGCCAGCAGCCCACAGGGACTGAACACTGAAGCTTTCTTT
cdr3_aa: CASSPQGLNTEAFF

j_call: TRBJ2-1
clone_size: NA
d_call: NA
v_call: TRBV27
cdr3_nt: TGTGCCAGCAGTCTAGACGGACTGGTACCCGAGCAGTTCTTC
cdr3_aa: CASSLDGLVPEQFF

j_call: TRBJ2-3
clone_size: NA
d_call: NA
v_call: TRBV4-3
cdr3_nt: TGCGCCAGCAGCCCTGGGCAATGGAGCACAGATACGCAGTATTTT
cdr3_aa: CASSPGQWSTDTQYF

j_call: TRBJ1-2
clone_size: NA
d_call: NA
v_call: TRBV19
cdr3_nt: TGTGCCAGTAGCCCGACAGAAGACGTTGGCTACACCTTC
cdr3_aa: CASSPTEDVGYTF